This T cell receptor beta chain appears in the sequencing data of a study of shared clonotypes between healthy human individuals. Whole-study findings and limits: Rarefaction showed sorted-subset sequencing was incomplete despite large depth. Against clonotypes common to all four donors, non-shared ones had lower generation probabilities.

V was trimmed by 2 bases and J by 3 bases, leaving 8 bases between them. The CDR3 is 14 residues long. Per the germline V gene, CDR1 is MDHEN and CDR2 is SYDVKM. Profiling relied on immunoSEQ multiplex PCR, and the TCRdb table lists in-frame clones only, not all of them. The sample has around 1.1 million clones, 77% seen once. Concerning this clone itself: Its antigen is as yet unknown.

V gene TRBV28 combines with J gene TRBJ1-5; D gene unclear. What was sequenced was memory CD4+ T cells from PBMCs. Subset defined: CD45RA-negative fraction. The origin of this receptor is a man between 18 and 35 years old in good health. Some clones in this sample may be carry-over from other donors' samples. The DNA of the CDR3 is TGTGCCAGCAGTTTAGTATATTTCAATCAGCCCCAGCATTTT. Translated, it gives CASSLVYFNQPQHF.